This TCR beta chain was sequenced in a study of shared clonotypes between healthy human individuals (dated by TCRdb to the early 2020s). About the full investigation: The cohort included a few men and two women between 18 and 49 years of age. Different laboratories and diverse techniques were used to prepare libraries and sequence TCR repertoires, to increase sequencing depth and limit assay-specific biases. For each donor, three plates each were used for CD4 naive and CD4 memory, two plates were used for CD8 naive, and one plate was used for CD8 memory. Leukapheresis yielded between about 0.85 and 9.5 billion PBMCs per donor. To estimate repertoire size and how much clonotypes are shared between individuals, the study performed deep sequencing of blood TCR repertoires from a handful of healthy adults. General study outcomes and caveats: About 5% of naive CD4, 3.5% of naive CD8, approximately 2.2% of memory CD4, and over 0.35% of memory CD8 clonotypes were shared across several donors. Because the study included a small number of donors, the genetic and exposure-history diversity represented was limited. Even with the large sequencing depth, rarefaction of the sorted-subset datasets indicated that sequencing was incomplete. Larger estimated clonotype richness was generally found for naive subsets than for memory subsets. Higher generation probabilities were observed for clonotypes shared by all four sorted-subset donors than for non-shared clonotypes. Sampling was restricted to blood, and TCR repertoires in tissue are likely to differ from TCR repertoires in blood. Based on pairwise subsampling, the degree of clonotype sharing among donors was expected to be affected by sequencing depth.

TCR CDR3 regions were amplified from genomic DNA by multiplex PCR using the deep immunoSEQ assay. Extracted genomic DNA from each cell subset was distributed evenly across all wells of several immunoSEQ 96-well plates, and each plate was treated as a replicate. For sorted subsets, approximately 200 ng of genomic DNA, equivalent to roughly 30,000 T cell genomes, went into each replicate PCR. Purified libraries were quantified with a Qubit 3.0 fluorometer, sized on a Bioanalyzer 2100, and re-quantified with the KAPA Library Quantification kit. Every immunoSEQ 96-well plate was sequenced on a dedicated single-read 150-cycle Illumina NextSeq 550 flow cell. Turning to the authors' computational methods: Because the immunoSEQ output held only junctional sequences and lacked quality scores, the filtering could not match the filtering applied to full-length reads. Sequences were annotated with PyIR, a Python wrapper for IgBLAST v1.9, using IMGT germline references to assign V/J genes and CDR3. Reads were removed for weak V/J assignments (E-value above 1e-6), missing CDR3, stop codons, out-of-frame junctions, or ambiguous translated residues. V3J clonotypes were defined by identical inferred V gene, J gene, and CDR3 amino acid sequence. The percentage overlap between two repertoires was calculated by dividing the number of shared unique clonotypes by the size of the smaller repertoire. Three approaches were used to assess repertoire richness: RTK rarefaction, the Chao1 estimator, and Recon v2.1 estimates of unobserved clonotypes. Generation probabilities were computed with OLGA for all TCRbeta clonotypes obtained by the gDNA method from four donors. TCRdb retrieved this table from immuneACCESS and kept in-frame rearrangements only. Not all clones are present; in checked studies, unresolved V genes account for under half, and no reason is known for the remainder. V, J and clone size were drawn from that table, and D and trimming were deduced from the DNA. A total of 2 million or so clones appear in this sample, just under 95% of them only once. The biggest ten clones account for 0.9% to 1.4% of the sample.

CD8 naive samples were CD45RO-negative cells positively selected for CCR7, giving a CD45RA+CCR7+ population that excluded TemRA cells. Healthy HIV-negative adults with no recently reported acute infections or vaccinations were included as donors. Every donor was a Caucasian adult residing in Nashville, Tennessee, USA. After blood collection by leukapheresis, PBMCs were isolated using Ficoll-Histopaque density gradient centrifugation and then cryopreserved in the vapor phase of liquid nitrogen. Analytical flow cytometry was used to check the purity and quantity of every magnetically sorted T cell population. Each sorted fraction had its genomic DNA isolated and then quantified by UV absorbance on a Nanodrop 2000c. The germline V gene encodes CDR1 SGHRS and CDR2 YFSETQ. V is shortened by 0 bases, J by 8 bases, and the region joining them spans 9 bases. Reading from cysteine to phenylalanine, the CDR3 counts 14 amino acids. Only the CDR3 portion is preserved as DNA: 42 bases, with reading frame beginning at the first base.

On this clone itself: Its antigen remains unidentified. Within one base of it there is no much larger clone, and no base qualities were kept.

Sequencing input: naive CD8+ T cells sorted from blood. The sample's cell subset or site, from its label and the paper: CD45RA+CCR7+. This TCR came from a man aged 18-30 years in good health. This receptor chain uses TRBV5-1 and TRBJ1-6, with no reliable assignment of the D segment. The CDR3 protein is CASSLEYSDSPLHF. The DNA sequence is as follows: TGCGCCAGCAGCTTGGAATATTCGGATTCACCCCTCCACTTT.